This entry concerns a single T cell receptor (beta chain). Its antigen is unidentified. The length of the CDR3 is 15 residues. Trimming shortened V by 6 bases and J by 0 bases, and 14 bases separated the two germline ends. Germline V gene data show CDR1 as MNHNS and CDR2 as SASEGT. TCR beta CDR3 sequences were amplified from RNA transcripts. Using the HTBI primer set, a first-round RT-PCR was run on the TCR CDR3. TCRdb passed the multiplex PCR reads through MiXCR, listing each CDR3 protein once. Here the sample spans under 350,000 distinct CDR3 sequences, roughly 13% being singletons. Diagnosing involved the use of clinical symptoms, serum thyroxine and TRAb, thyroid ultrasound and orbital computed tomography. The PBMCs had their origin in approximately 10 ml of fresh peripheral blood. The source of the sample is a study of T cells in Graves' hyperthyroidism and ophthalmopathy. General study points: Most clonotypes that expanded in the thyroid above 0.001 also showed up in blood.

The chain couples TRBV6-1 to TRBJ1-2; D remains ambiguous. Sequencing was done on a sample of blood. The origin of this receptor is a woman aged 40 to 50 with Graves' ophthalmopathy. CDR3 nucleotides: TGTGCCAGCAGGCCCAGGACCAGGTCTAACTATGGCTACACCTTC. Its protein is CASRPRTRSNYGYTF.